This T cell receptor beta chain was captured by sequencing in a study of blood T cell repertoires in COVID-19. Turning to the study itself: Specimens from acute and convalescent COVID-19 originated in the United States, Italy and Spain. T cells, B-cell-depleted T cells, or PBMCs provided the cDNA or gDNA that served as material.

From germline, CDR1 is MNHNS and CDR2 SASEGT. V lost 1 base to trimming and J lost 7 bases; unmatched junction nucleotides: 8. The CDR3 runs to 15 residues. The repertoire was sequenced with immunoSEQ multiplex PCR; TCRdb's copy has only in-frame clones and lacks some. The sample contains approximately 68,000 clones, around 82% of which appear only once. This chain links TRBV6-1 with TRBJ2-5, with 8 bases that match TRBD1. The receptor was derived from an elderly man with active COVID-19. Sample: peripheral blood. DNA of the CDR3: TGTGCCAGCAGTGAAGGGACAGGGCCGTTGGGGACCCAGTACTTC. Translated, it gives CASSEGTGPLGTQYF.